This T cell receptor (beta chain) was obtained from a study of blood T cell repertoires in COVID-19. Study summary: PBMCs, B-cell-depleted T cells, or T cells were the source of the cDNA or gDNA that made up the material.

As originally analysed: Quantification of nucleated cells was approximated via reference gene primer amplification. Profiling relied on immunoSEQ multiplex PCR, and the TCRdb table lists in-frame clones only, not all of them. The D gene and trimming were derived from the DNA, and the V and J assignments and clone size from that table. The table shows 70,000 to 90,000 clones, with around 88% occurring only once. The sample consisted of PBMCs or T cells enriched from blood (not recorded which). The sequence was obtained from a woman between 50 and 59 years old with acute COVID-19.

CDR3 DNA sequence: TGTGCCAGTAGGGAACTAGCGGGAGGTCATGAGCAGTTCTTC. The encoded protein is CASRELAGGHEQFF. The chain joins TRBV19 to TRBJ2-1; TRBD2 matches at 12 bases. Germline V gene sequence: CDR1 LNHDA, CDR2 SQIVND (reference sequence). The ends lost 6 bases at V and 8 bases at J; junction bases unmatched: 5. This CDR3 contains 14 residues.